This T cell receptor (beta chain) was obtained from a study of cytomegalovirus exposure and HLA in healthy donors (dated by TCRdb to the late 2010s). Describing the broader study: A later analysis indicated that the 130 or so validation repertoires were generated on the platform also employed for the roughly 650 repertoires of the first cohort. The study aimed to test whether signatures of past pathogen exposure could be identified by cataloging public T cell receptors. In addition to the first cohort of roughly 670 subjects, a separate validation cohort of around 110 different subjects was used. The study combined high-throughput TCR immunosequencing, statistical association of individual TCRs with disease status, and machine learning to predict cytomegalovirus infection status. General study outcomes and caveats: Subsequent analysis determined that TCRs grouped into clusters in the first cohort also showed a tendency toward co-occurrence across the roughly 130 validation repertoires, and approximately 93% of cluster scores exceeded 0. A few of the identified cytomegalovirus-associated TCR beta chains were confirmed in vitro to be specific for cytomegalovirus antigens. Across donors, most TCR sequences were observed very rarely, whereas some public TCRs were present in many individuals. The authors suggested that the approach could potentially be generalized to other disease states and immunological phenotypes. A total of roughly 160 TCR beta chains were listed by the study as associated with cytomegalovirus. Cytomegalovirus status was reported to be diagnosed by the classifier with high specificity and sensitivity in both the original and validation cohorts. A later analysis lacked HLA typing for the validation cohort, so it scored co-occurrence in that cohort across all 120 or so repertoires.

Library preparation employed the immunoSEQ multiplex PCR assay. As for the authors' bioinformatics: A statistical classification framework was developed to diagnose cytomegalovirus status using the catalog of TCR beta chain sequences. The table was pulled from immuneACCESS by TCRdb, which kept in-frame rearrangements only. Such tables lose some clones; where checked, under half of the loss comes from unresolved V genes, and the rest has no known cause. V and J calls and clone size are copied from that table; D and trimming were computed from the DNA. The sample contains fewer than 150,000 clones, roughly 88% of them found a single time. Together, the top ten hold more than 1.5% of the sample. In the case of this clone: There is no known antigen for this receptor. Per-base quality was not reported, and no clone a single base away is much larger than it.

The germline V gene specifies SGHTA as CDR1 and FQGNSA as CDR2. V and J are trimmed by 6 bases and 3 bases, and the gene matches miss 1 base of the junction. The CDR3 runs 14 amino acids, cysteine and phenylalanine included. Only CDR3 DNA is held: 42 bases, read in frame from base 1. Separate from the roughly 650-subject first cohort, the validation cohort of more than 90 subjects was the group to which the donors belonged. The sample taken for sequencing was PBMCs. The rearrangement joined TRBV7-2 to TRBJ2-7, and TRBD2 matches 14 of the central bases. The clonotype was recovered from a man aged 18 to 30 in good health and CMV-seronegative. The CDR3 is CASRGTSGSYEQYF. The bases are TGTGCCAGCAGAGGGACTAGCGGGAGCTACGAGCAGTACTTC.